The 26 T cell receptor beta chains reported below all come from one sample, sequenced in a study of blood T cell repertoires in COVID-19. The data were produced by immunoSEQ multiplex PCR, yet TCRdb's version contains in-frame clones alone and is incomplete. The data contain 310,000 or so clones, around 90% of them singletons. Source material: PBMCs or T cells enriched from blood (not recorded which). All receptors derive from a woman younger than 45 who had recovered from COVID-19.

The J gene is TRBJ1-2, the V gene TRBV15; D uncertain. V shed 3 bases and J shed 1 base, with 12 bases lying between them. The CDR3 sequence is 15 residues long. Germline CDR1 LNHNV, CDR2 YYDKDF (reference sequence). CDR3 nucleotides: TGTGCCACCAGCAGGCTTGGTTCGGGTAACTATGGCTACACCTTC. Translated, it gives CATSRLGSGNYGYTF.

V gene TRBV7-9 combines with J gene TRBJ2-3; D is unresolved. This CDR3 contains 12 residues. In germline, CDR1 is SEHNR, CDR2 FQNEAQ (reference sequence). Between the trimmed V and J ends, which lost 3 bases and 5 bases, there was a span of 6 bases. The CDR3 region has the DNA TGTGCCAGCAGCTTTCAACTAGATACGCAGTATTTT. This encodes CASSFQLDTQYF.

The chain links TRBV27 to TRBJ2-7; possible D gene TRBD1, 5 bases. The V gene lost 4 bases and the J gene lost 1 base, with 8 bases spanning the gap. Germline V CDR1 and CDR2: MNHEY, SMNVEV (reference sequence). The CDR3 extends over 13 amino acids. The CDR3 region is CASSWGRSYEQYF. In DNA form, the CDR3 reads TGTGCCAGCAGTTGGGGCAGATCCTACGAGCAGTACTTC.

This chain links TRBV9 with TRBJ1-4; D possibly corresponds to TRBD1 (6 bases). V lost 2 bases, J lost 5 bases, and 10 bases lay in between. The CDR3 is 14 residues long. From germline, CDR1 is SGDLS and CDR2 YYNGEE. The chain's CDR3 is CASSVGGLNEKLFF. The DNA for the CDR3 is TGTGCCAGCAGCGTGGGGGGGCTGAATGAAAAACTGTTTTTT.

The rearrangement joins TRBV14 to TRBJ1-2; no clear D gene. The CDR3 extends over 14 amino acids. V gave up 4 bases and J gave up 4 bases, with 13 bases separating them. CDR1 and CDR2 from the germline V gene are SGHDN and FVKESK. The chain's CDR3 is CASSPRWVGYGYTF. DNA of the CDR3: TGTGCCAGCAGCCCCAGGTGGGTTGGCTATGGCTACACCTTC.

This clone was counted once. This rearrangement joins TRBV30 to TRBJ1-5; maybe TRBD1 (5 bases). Germline assignment: CDR1 GTSNPN and CDR2 SVGIG (reference sequence). The CDR3 spans 15 residues. Deletions cut 1 base from V and 0 bases from J, with 10 bases between. The CDR3 reads CAWSGTPRSNQPQHF. In nucleotides, the CDR3 is TGTGCCTGGAGTGGGACACCACGTAGCAATCAGCCCCAGCATTTT.

This sequence joins TRBV5-4 and TRBJ1-6; TRBD1 matches 9 bases. Germline assignment: CDR1 SGHNT and CDR2 YYREEE (reference sequence). Unmatched junction bases numbered 3, after V lost 0 bases and J lost 8 bases. The length of the CDR3 is 15 residues. The CDR3 reads CASSLDRGPYSPLHF. DNA for the CDR3: TGTGCCAGCAGCTTGGACAGGGGGCCCTATTCACCCCTCCACTTT.

J is TRBJ1-1 and V is TRBV5-1; possibly TRBD1 for D (6 bases). The CDR3 is 16 residues long. Germline CDR1 reads SGHRS; CDR2 reads YFSETQ. V was pared by 2 bases and J by 0 bases, with 14 bases between. The chain's CDR3 is CASSFSGATLNTEAFF. The CDR3 bases are TGCGCCAGCAGCTTCTCAGGGGCCACGTTGAACACTGAAGCTTTCTTT.

The rearrangement links TRBV2 to TRBJ2-1; D ambiguous. There are 14 residues in the CDR3. V lost 3 bases to trimming and J lost 0 bases, with 6 bases between them. Germline lookup yields CDR1 SNHLY and CDR2 FYNNEI. CDR3 amino acids: CASSEAHSYNEQFF. The DNA for the CDR3 is TGTGCCAGCAGTGAGGCCCACTCCTACAATGAGCAGTTCTTC.

The CDR3 nucleotides read TGTGCCAGCAGCTTCCCGGGACTAGCGGGGGGAGGGGCGTTCTTC. Amino acid sequence: CASSFPGLAGGGAFF. The gene calls are TRBV5-6 and TRBJ2-1; 15 nucleotides align to TRBD2. Trimming cost V 2 bases and J 15 bases; bases outside gene matches: 9. The V gene's germline CDR1 is SGHDT and CDR2 YYEEEE. This CDR3 comprises 15 residues.

This sequence joins TRBV2 and TRBJ1-1; the D gene is possibly TRBD1 (5 bases). The CDR3 has 13 residues. The germline V gene has CDR1 SNHLY and CDR2 FYNNEI. V dropped 7 bases and J dropped 5 bases, with 14 bases sitting between them. CDR3 amino acids: CASTRVGQTEAFF. The CDR3 nucleotides are TGTGCCAGCACCAGGGTGGGCCAAACTGAAGCTTTCTTT.

There are a few counts of this clone. The gene calls are TRBV3-1 (or the pseudogene TRBV3-2) and TRBJ1-2; 7 bases line up with TRBD1. Germline CDR1 is LGHDT and CDR2 is YNNKEL (reference sequence). Trimming cost V 6 bases and J 6 bases; bases outside gene matches: 10. The CDR3 is 14 residues long. CDR3 sequence (DNA): TGTGCCAGCAGTGACGCTGAGGGGGCGCATGGCTACACCTTC. Protein sequence: CASSDAEGAHGYTF.

The chain has TRBV28 and TRBJ1-1, with D hard to call. V was trimmed by 5 bases and J by 3 bases, leaving 13 bases between them. Germline V gene data show CDR1 as MDHEN and CDR2 as SYDVKM. The CDR3 consists of 14 residues. The CDR3 region is CASSPRREYTEAFF. The DNA for the CDR3 is TGTGCCAGCAGTCCAAGACGGGAGTACACTGAAGCTTTCTTT.

The rearrangement joins TRBV30 to TRBJ1-4; TRBD1 matches at 7 bases. CDR3 length equals 14 residues. Germline V gene data show CDR1 as GTSNPN and CDR2 as SVGIG (reference sequence). Losses at the gene ends were 0 bases for V and 3 bases for J; bases not matched to a gene: 1. The CDR3 DNA follows: TGTGCCTGGAGTGTCGGGACAGCTAATGAAAAACTGTTTTTT. It is translated as CAWSVGTANEKLFF.

The chain couples TRBV7-2 to TRBJ2-5; 7 nucleotides align to TRBD2. This CDR3 has 13 amino acids. CDR1 and CDR2 from the germline V gene are SGHTA and FQGNSA. With V trimmed by 2 bases and J by 5 bases, 2 bases remained unmatched. The CDR3: CASSLYGRETQYF. Written as DNA, the CDR3 is TGTGCCAGCAGCTTATACGGGAGGGAGACCCAGTACTTC.

The J gene is TRBJ1-2, the V gene TRBV6-5, with no clear D. The V end lost 6 bases, the J end lost 7 bases, and 18 bases lay between the germline ends. CDR3 length: 14 amino acids. CDR1 MNHEY and CDR2 SVGAGI come from the germline V gene. In DNA, the CDR3 is TGTGCCAGCAGAGGAATGGAGAGCAGCGGTGGCTACACCTTC. Translating gives CASRGMESSGGYTF.

V usage is TRBV7-2 and J usage is TRBJ1-1, with unresolved D. V lost 6 bases, J lost 1 base, and 9 bases lay in between. The CDR3 loop spans 13 amino acids. CDR1 SGHTA and CDR2 FQGNSA come from the germline V gene. The CDR3 DNA reads TGTGCCAGCAGTTGGGCCCCGAACACTGAAGCTTTCTTT. Its translation is CASSWAPNTEAFF.

The chain uses TRBV18 and TRBJ1-1, with 7 bases matching TRBD1. Germline V gene lookup returns CDR1 KGHSH and CDR2 LQKENI. This CDR3 contains 13 residues. The V segment lost 4 bases and the J segment 3 bases; nucleotides outside the gene matches: 2. The CDR3: CASSLDRDTEAFF. CDR3 DNA sequence: TGTGCCAGCTCACTTGACAGGGACACTGAAGCTTTCTTT.

The rearrangement links TRBV6-5 to TRBJ1-4; D is unclear. V was clipped by 11 bases and J by 2 bases, with 15 bases between them. This CDR3 comprises 14 residues. Per germline, CDR1 MNHEY and CDR2 SVGAGI. CDR3 nucleotides: TGTGCCGGAACCGGCAGGCCCACTAATGAAAAACTGTTTTTT. This sequence encodes CAGTGRPTNEKLFF.

The chain has TRBV2 and TRBJ2-7; 7 nucleotides align to TRBD1. Germline CDR1 reads SNHLY; CDR2 reads FYNNEI. The CDR3 runs to 11 residues. The CDR3 nucleotides read TGTGCTGAAGCAGGGGGCTACGAGCAGTACTTC. This codes for CAEAGGYEQYF. Full variable domain (remainder filled in from reference TRBV2 and TRBJ2-7): EPEVTQTPSHQVTQMGQEVILRCVPISNHLYFYWYRQILGQKVEFLVSFYNNEISEKSEIFDDQFSVERPDGSNFTLKIRSTKLEDSAMYFCAEAGGYEQYFGPGTRLTVT.

The V call is TRBV10-3, the J call TRBJ2-7, with TRBD1 matching 10 bases. The CDR3 loop spans 15 amino acids. Germline assignment: CDR1 ENHRY and CDR2 SYGVKD. Unmatched junction bases numbered 3, after V lost 3 bases and J lost 1 base. For the CDR3, the DNA is TGTGCCATCAGTGACCCGGGACAGGGGTCCTACGAGCAGTACTTC. Translating gives CAISDPGQGSYEQYF.

The V and J genes are TRBV5-4 and TRBJ1-2, with TRBD1 matching over 8 bases. V gave up 6 bases and J gave up 1 base; unmatched junction bases: 11. The CDR3 length is 16 residues. Germline V lookup: CDR1 SGHNT, CDR2 YYREEE (reference sequence). Here the CDR3 reads CASNTGGGTINYGYTF. The CDR3 DNA sequence: TGTGCCAGCAACACAGGGGGTGGCACTATTAACTATGGCTACACCTTC.

The chain carries TRBV11-2 and TRBJ1-5; the D is unclear. This CDR3 is built from 16 residues. V was cut by 0 bases and J by 2 bases, with 11 bases left in between. Germline assignment: CDR1 SGHAT and CDR2 FQNNGV. CDR3 in DNA: TGTGCCAGCAGCTTAGATGGCCTCAGCGGCAATCAGCCCCAGCATTTT. Amino acids: CASSLDGLSGNQPQHF.

This clone was detected a few times. The chain couples TRBV5-1 to TRBJ1-1; D uncertain. CDR3 length: 18 amino acids. V was pared by 5 bases and J by 2 bases, with 25 bases between. Germline lookup yields CDR1 SGHRS and CDR2 YFSETQ. The CDR3 loop is CASSSAVLSGEVNTEAFF. In nucleotides, the CDR3 is TGCGCCAGCAGTTCTGCCGTCTTGAGTGGGGAGGTTAACACTGAAGCTTTCTTT.

The genes are TRBV5-1 and TRBJ2-7; 12 nucleotides align to TRBD2. The V gene end was trimmed by 4 bases and the J gene end by 0 bases; junction bases not matched to a gene: 14. Germline-derived CDR1 and CDR2 are SGHRS and YFSETQ. CDR3 size: 19 residues. The CDR3 region is CASSLTSGGLTLSSYEQYF. CDR3 coding DNA: TGCGCCAGCAGCCTAACTAGCGGGGGGTTGACCCTGAGCTCCTACGAGCAGTACTTC.

The chain is built from TRBV5-8 and TRBJ2-5; D gene uncertain. V lost 7 bases, J lost 5 bases, and 9 bases lay in between. The V gene's germline CDR1 is SGHTS and CDR2 YDEGEE. CDR3 length: 11 amino acids. The CDR3 DNA follows: TGTGCCAGCCCGATGCAGGAGACCCAGTACTTC. It yields the protein CASPMQETQYF. The full variable domain, with the rest looked up from reference TRBV5-8 and TRBJ2-5, is EAGVTQSPTHLIKTRGQQATLRCSPISGHTSVYWYQQALGLGLQFLLWYDEGEERNRGNFPPRFSGRQFPNYSSELNVNALELEDSALYLCASPMQETQYFGPGTRLLVL.